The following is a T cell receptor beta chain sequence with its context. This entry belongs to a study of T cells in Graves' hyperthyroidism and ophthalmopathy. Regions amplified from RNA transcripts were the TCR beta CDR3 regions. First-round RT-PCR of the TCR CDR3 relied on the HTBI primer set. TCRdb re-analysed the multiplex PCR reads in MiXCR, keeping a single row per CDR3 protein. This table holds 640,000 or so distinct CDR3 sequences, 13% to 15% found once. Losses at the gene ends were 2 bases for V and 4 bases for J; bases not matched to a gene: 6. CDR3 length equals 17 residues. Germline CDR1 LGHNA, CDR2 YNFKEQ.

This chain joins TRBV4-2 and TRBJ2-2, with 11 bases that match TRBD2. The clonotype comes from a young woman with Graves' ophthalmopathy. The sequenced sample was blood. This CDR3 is CASSQKQGTSGTGELFF. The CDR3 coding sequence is TGTGCCAGCAGCCAAAAACAGGGGACTAGCGGCACCGGGGAGCTGTTTTTT.